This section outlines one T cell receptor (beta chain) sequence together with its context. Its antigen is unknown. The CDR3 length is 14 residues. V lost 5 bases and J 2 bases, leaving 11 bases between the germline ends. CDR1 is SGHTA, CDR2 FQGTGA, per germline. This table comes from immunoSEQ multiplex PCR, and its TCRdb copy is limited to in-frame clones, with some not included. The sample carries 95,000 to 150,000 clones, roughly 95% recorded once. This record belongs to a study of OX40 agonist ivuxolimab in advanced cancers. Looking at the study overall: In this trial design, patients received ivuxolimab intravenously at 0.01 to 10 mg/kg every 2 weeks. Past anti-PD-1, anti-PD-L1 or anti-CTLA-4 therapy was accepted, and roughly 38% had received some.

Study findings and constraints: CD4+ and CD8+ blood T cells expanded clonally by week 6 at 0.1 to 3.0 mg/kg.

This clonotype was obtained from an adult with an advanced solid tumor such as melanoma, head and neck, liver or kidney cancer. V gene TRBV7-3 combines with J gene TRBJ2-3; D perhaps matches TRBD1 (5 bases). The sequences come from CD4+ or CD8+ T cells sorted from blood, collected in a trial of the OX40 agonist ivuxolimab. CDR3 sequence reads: CASSPTTATDTQYF. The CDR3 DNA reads TGTGCCAGCAGCCCAACGACAGCCACAGATACGCAGTATTTT.